Following are 14 T cell receptor beta chains from one sample sequenced in a study of T cell changes during pregnancy in multiple sclerosis. Data came from immunoSEQ multiplex PCR; TCRdb stores just in-frame clones and leaves some out. The sample shows approximately 66,000 clones, approximately 92% of them seen only once. The specimen comprised peripheral blood, sampled in the third trimester of pregnancy. The receptors here all came from a female donor in good health, enrolled as a control in a pregnancy study.

The sample holds one count of this clone. This chain joins TRBV18 and TRBJ1-2; the D gene is possibly TRBD1 (6 bases). Trimming cost V 0 bases and J 6 bases, with 11 bases left between them. This CDR3 contains 14 residues. Germline V CDR1 and CDR2: KGHSH, LQKENI. The CDR3 DNA sequence: TGTGCCAGCTCACCACCGGACAGATTTGATGGCTACACCTTC. Its translation: CASSPPDRFDGYTF.

V and J are TRBV12-5 and TRBJ1-2; 9 nucleotides line up with TRBD1. V lost 0 bases and J lost 0; bases outside the gene matches: 5. This CDR3 region has 17 residues. CDR1 LGHNT and CDR2 FRNRAP come from the germline V gene. CDR3 DNA sequence: TGTGCTAGTGGTTTGGTACTTGGACAGGGGTCTAACTATGGCTACACCTTC. Encoded protein: CASGLVLGQGSNYGYTF.

V and J are TRBV4-3 and TRBJ2-1; TRBD2 agrees at 10 bases. V shed 1 base and J 9 bases; nucleotides not matched to a gene: 6. Germline V lookup: CDR1 LGHNA, CDR2 YSLEER. CDR3 size: 15 residues. In DNA, the CDR3 is TGCGCCAGCAGCCAAGGCCTAGCGGGAGTTCCTGAGCAGTTCTTC. It codes for CASSQGLAGVPEQFF.

This sequence joins TRBV4-1 and TRBJ2-1; 7 bases fit TRBD2. Trimming at V came to 1 base and at J to 7 bases, leaving 16 bases not matched to a gene. The CDR3 totals 18 residues. Germline CDR1 is MGHRA and CDR2 is YSYEKL. The CDR3 loop is CASSQVPSGLPSRNEQFF. CDR3 DNA: TGCGCCAGCAGCCAAGTGCCTAGCGGACTACCCTCAAGGAATGAGCAGTTCTTC.

The J gene is TRBJ1-4, the V gene TRBV27, with unresolved D. Per germline, CDR1 MNHEY and CDR2 SMNVEV (reference sequence). This CDR3 is 14 amino acids long. The V end lost 4 bases, the J end lost 5 bases, and 11 bases lay between the germline ends. The CDR3 bases are TGTGCCAGCAGTTACGGAGGAGGGAATGAAAAACTGTTTTTT. This codes for CASSYGGGNEKLFF.

The chain carries TRBV6-6 and TRBJ1-2; a weak D match, TRBD1 (5 bases). Looked up from germline, CDR1 is MNHNY and CDR2 is SVGAGI (reference sequence). Trimming removed 7 bases from V and 8 bases from J, with 20 bases in between. The CDR3 covers 14 residues. The CDR3 DNA reads TGTGCCAGCATCCTGGGGGGGTATCAGAGCGGCTACACCTTC. Translation: CASILGGYQSGYTF.

The chain couples TRBV18 to TRBJ1-2; D is ambiguous. Trimming stripped 3 bases from V and 8 bases from J, with 10 bases between. Germline CDR1 reads KGHSH; CDR2 reads LQKENI. The CDR3 is 12 residues long. The CDR3 nucleotides read TGTGCCAGCTCACCGAGGGAGGGAGGCTACACCTTC. Translation gives CASSPREGGYTF.

The chain couples TRBV28 to TRBJ2-3; 12 bases are a match to TRBD2. The J segment lost 7 bases and the V segment lost 7 bases, leaving 6 bases of the junction unmatched. The CDR3 runs to 14 residues. Germline V gives CDR1 MDHEN, CDR2 SYDVKM. The CDR3 here is CASNPSGRVHTQYF. As DNA, the CDR3 is TGTGCCAGCAACCCTAGCGGGAGGGTCCATACGCAGTATTTT. The full variable domain, with the rest looked up from reference TRBV28 and TRBJ2-3, is DVKVTQSSRYLVKRTGEKVFLECVQDMDHENMFWYRQDPGLGLRLIYFSYDVKMKEKGDIPEGYSVSREKKERFSLILESASTNQTSMYLCASNPSGRVHTQYFGPGTRLTVL.

This clone was counted a single time. The chain has TRBV6-5 and TRBJ2-7, with D unresolved. The CDR3 is 16 amino acids. V lost 0 bases, J lost 0 bases, and 12 bases lay in between. Germline CDR1 MNHEY, CDR2 SVGAGI. The CDR3 sequence is CASSYSVRQNSYEQYF. The CDR3 nucleotides are TGTGCCAGCAGTTACTCGGTTCGTCAGAACTCCTACGAGCAGTACTTC.

The chain couples TRBV27 to TRBJ2-7; 8 nucleotides align to TRBD2. This CDR3 has 17 residues. Germline values: CDR1 MNHEY, CDR2 SMNVEV (reference sequence). V dropped 10 bases and J dropped 3; count of bases not matched to a gene: 20. CDR3 DNA sequence: TGTGCCACCGGGTCTCTTTTTAGCGGGAAGGCGAGCTACGAGCAGTACTTC. Protein sequence: CATGSLFSGKASYEQYF.

The chain uses TRBV2 and TRBJ2-1; perhaps TRBD1 as D (6 bases). CDR3 length: 15 amino acids. Per germline, CDR1 SNHLY and CDR2 FYNNEI. The V end lost 10 bases, the J end lost 0 bases, and 16 bases lay between the germline ends. CDR3 loop: CATQRDTHSYNEQFF. The CDR3 region has the DNA TGTGCCACCCAGAGGGACACCCACTCCTACAATGAGCAGTTCTTC. Complete variable domain (other parts from reference TRBV2 and TRBJ2-1): EPEVTQTPSHQVTQMGQEVILRCVPISNHLYFYWYRQILGQKVEFLVSFYNNEISEKSEIFDDQFSVERPDGSNFTLKIRSTKLEDSAMYFCATQRDTHSYNEQFFGPGTRLTVL.

DNA for the CDR3: TGTGCCAGCAGCAGACGGACAGGGCCGACTAGCACAGATACGCAGTATTTT. This sequence encodes CASSRRTGPTSTDTQYF. The chain joins TRBV7-2 to TRBJ2-3, with TRBD1 matching over 8 bases. The V gene's germline CDR1 is SGHTA and CDR2 FQGNSA. Trimming cost V 5 bases and J 0 bases; bases outside gene matches: 10. The CDR3 is 17 amino acids.

The chain uses TRBV6-5 and TRBJ1-2; 7 bases match TRBD1. V shed 0 bases, J shed 9 bases, and the junction held 13 bases outside the gene matches. The CDR3 runs 16 residues. CDR1 and CDR2 from the germline V gene are MNHEY and SVGAGI. CDR3 in DNA: TGTGCCAGCAGTTACTCGTGGCGACAGGGCGGCCTGAGCTACACCTTC. Protein: CASSYSWRQGGLSYTF.

V gene TRBV5-1 combines with J gene TRBJ1-1; tentatively, D is TRBD1 (6 bases). Germline values: CDR1 SGHRS, CDR2 YFSETQ. The ends were cut back, 4 bases at V and 5 bases at J, with 15 bases in the middle. The CDR3 covers 14 residues. The CDR3 coding sequence is TGCGCCAGCAGCGAACCCCAGGGGACGACTGAAGCTTTCTTT. It yields the protein CASSEPQGTTEAFF.